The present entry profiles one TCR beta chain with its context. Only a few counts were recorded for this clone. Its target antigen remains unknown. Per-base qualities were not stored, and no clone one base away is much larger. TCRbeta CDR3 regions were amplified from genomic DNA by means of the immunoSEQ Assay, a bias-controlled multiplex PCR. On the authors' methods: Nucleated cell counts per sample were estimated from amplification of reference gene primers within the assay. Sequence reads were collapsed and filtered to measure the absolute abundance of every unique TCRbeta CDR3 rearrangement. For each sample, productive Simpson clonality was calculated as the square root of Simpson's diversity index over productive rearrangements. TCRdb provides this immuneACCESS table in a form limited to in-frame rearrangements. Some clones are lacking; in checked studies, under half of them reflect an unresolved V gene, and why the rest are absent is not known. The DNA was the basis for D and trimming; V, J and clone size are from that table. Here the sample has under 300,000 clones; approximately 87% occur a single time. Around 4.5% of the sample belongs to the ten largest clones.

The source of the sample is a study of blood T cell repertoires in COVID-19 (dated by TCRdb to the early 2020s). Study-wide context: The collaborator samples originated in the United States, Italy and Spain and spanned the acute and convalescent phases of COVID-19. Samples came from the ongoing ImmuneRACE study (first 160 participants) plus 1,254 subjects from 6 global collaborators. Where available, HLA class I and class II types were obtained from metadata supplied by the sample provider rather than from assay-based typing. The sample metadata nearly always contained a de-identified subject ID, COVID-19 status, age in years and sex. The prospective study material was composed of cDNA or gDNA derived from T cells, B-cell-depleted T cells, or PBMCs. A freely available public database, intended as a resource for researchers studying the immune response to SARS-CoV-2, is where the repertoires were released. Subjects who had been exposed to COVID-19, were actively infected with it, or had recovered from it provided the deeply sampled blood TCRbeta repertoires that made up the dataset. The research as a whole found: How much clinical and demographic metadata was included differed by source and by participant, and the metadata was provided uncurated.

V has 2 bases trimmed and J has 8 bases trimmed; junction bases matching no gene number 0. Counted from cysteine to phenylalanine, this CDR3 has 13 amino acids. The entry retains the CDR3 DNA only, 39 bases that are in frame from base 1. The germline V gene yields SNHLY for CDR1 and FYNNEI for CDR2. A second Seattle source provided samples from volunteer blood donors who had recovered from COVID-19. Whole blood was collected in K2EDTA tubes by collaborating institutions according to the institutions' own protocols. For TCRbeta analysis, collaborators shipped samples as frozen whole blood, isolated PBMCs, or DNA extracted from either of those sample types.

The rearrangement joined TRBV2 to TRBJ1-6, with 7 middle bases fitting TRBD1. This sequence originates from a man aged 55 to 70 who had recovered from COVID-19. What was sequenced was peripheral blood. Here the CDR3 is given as CASSEQGDSPLHF. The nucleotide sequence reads TGTGCCAGCAGTGAACAGGGGGATTCACCCCTCCACTTT.